Reported below is one T cell receptor (beta chain). Its antigen is not identified. The data derive from a study of high-grade serous ovarian cancer treatment subgroups. The tumor samples were collected prior to definitive surgery or chemotherapy. Points from the study as a whole: Bulk tumor TCR sequencing gave no spatial information.

Clones were read by immunoSEQ multiplex PCR, and TCRdb kept only the in-frame ones, dropping some. The repertoire holds a few thousand clones, with 75% to 80% as singletons. The CDR3 is made up of 13 amino acids. V lost 3 bases and J 2 bases, leaving 7 bases between the germline ends. Germline V gene lookup returns CDR1 SGHTA and CDR2 FQGNSA. Material for sequencing was tumor tissue. The chain links TRBV7-2 to TRBJ1-1; D not resolved. The sequence derives from a human donor with high-grade serous ovarian cancer. The CDR3 nucleotides read TGTGCCAGCAGCTTTGGCCGAAACACTGAAGCTTTCTTT. Protein sequence: CASSFGRNTEAFF.